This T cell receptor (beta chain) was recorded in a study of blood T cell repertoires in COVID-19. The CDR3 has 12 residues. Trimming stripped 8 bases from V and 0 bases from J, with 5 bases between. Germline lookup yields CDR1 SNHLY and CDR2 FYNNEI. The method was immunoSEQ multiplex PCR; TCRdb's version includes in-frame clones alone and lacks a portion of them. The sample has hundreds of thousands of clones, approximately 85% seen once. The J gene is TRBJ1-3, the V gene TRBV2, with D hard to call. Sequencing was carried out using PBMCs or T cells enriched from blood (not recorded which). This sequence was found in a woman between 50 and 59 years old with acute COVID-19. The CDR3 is CASRSSGNTIYF. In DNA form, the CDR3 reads TGTGCCAGCCGGAGCTCTGGAAACACCATATATTTT.